The sequence of this T cell receptor (beta chain) was determined in a study of T cell responses to AZD1222 COVID-19 vaccine. As regards this clone: Its antigen is unknown.

Broader study findings: Rises in breadth and depth of Spike-specific TCRs came after two AZD1222 doses.

The CDR3 consists of 17 residues. Between the trimmed V and J ends, which lost 5 bases and 1 base, there was a span of 20 bases. Germline assignment: CDR1 SEHNR and CDR2 FQNEAQ (reference sequence). Sequencing used immunoSEQ multiplex PCR; TCRdb keeps in-frame clones, though not all of them. The sample yields approximately 200,000 clones, 94% seen once. The TCR was taken from an adult who received the MenACWY meningococcal vaccine as a control. Sequenced material: peripheral blood, taken 28 days after the second dose of the MenACWY control vaccine. This rearrangement joins TRBV7-9 to TRBJ1-1; D unresolved. The CDR3 is CASSPPAGSTGNTEAFF. The DNA for the CDR3 is TGTGCCAGCAGCCCCCCGGCCGGCAGCACGGGGAACACTGAAGCTTTCTTT.